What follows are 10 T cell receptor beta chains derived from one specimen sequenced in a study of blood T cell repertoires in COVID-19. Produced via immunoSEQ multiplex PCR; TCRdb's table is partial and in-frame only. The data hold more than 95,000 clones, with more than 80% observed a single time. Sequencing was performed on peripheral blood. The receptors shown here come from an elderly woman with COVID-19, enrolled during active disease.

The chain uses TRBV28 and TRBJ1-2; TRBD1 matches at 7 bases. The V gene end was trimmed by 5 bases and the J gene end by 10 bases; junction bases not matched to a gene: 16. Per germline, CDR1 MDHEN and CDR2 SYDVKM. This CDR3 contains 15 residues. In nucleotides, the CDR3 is TGTGCCAGCAGTCTGAGTTTATCGAAACAGGGGAACTACACCTTC. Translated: CASSLSLSKQGNYTF.

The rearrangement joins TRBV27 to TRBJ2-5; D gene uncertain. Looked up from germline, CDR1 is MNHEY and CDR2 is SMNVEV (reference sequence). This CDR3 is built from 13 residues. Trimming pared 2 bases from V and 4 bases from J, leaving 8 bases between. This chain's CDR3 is CASSLAVTETQYF. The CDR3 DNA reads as TGTGCCAGCAGTTTAGCGGTCACAGAGACCCAGTACTTC.

The chain's CDR3 is CASSQDRNNEQYF. In DNA form, the CDR3 reads TGTGCCAGCTCTCAGGACAGGAACAACGAGCAGTACTTC. The chain couples TRBV11-2 to TRBJ2-7; 7 bases map to TRBD1. V gave up 8 bases and J gave up 5 bases; unmatched junction bases: 9. The CDR3 loop spans 13 amino acids. Germline loops: CDR1 SGHAT, CDR2 FQNNGV.

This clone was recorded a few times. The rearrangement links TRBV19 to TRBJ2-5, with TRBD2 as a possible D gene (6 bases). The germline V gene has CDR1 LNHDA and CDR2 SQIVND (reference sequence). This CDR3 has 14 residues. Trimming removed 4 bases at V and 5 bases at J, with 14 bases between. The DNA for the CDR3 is TGTGCCAGTAGTACCGTGGGAGGTGGGGAGACCCAGTACTTC. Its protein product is CASSTVGGGETQYF.

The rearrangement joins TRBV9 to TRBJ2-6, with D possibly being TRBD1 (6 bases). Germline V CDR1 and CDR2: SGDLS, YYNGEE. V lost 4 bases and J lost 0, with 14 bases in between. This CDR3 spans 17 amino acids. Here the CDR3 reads CASSRTTGLSGANVLTF. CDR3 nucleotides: TGTGCCAGCAGCAGAACGACAGGACTCTCTGGGGCCAACGTCCTGACTTTC.

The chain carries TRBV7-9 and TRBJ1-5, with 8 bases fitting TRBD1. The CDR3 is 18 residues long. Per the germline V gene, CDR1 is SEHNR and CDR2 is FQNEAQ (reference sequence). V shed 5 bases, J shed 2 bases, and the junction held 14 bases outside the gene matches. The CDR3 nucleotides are TGTGCCAGCAGCCGGACACCCACAGGGGGAGGAGGCAATCAGCCCCAGCATTTT. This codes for CASSRTPTGGGGNQPQHF.

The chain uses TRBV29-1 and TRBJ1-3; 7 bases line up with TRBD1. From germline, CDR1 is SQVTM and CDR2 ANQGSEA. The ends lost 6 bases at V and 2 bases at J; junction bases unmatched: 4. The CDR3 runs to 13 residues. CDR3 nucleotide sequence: TGCAGCGTGGCCGGGACAGCTGGAAACACCATATATTTT. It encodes CSVAGTAGNTIYF.

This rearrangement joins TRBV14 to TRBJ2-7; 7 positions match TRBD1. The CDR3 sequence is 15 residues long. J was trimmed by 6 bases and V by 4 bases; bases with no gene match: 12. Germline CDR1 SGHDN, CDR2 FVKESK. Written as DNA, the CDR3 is TGTGCCAGCAGCCCCCTGGAGACAGGGTTATCCGAGCAGTACTTC. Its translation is CASSPLETGLSEQYF.

CDR3 sequence: CASRGDIHPTPYGDTQYF. In DNA form, the CDR3 reads TGCGCCAGCAGAGGGGACATACATCCCACCCCTTATGGAGATACGCAGTATTTT. The V and J genes are TRBV10-1 and TRBJ2-3; tentatively, D is TRBD1 (6 bases). Trimming removed 6 bases at V and 5 bases at J, with 27 bases between. The CDR3 is made up of 18 amino acids. CDR1 is WNHNN, CDR2 SYGVQD, per germline (reference sequence).

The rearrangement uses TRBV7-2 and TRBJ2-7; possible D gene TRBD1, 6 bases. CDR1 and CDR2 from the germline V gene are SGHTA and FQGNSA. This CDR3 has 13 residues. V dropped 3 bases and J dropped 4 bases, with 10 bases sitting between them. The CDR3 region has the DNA TGTGCCAGCAGCTTCACAGGGAAGTACGAGCAGTACTTC. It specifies CASSFTGKYEQYF.